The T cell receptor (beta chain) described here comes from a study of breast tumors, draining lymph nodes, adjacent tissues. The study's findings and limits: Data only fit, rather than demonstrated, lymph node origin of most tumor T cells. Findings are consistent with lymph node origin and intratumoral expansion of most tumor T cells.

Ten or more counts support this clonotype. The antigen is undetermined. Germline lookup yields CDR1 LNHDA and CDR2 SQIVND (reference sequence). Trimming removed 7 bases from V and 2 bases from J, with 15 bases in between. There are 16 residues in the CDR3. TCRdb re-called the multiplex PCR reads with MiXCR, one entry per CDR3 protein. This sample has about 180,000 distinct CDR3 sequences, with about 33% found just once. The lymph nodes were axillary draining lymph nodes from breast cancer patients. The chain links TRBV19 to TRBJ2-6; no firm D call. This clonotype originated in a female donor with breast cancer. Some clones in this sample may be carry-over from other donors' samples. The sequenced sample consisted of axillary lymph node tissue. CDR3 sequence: CASTNPRRAGANVLTF. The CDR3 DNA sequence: TGTGCCAGTACCAACCCTCGAAGGGCTGGGGCCAACGTCCTGACTTTC.